This T cell receptor beta chain appears in the sequencing data of a study of cytomegalovirus exposure and HLA in healthy donors. It was with 60 Vbeta and 13 Jbeta primers that the PCR ran. Under the authors' procedure: An analysis that came later counted roughly 80 million unique TCR beta chains, roughly 11 million shared. The method was immunoSEQ multiplex PCR; TCRdb's version includes in-frame clones alone and lacks a portion of them. That table supplies the V and J calls and clone size; D and trimming were determined from the DNA. The sample records under 200,000 clones, about 76% being singletons. CDR1 is SEHNR and CDR2 is FQNEAQ in the germline V gene (reference sequence). V lost 7 bases to trimming and J lost 5 bases, with 15 bases between them. There are 14 residues in the CDR3. This clone was detected only a few times.

The gene calls are TRBV7-9 and TRBJ2-1; weak D call: TRBD2 (5 bases). The TCR comes from a young woman in good health and CMV-seropositive. The material sequenced was PBMCs. In DNA form, the CDR3 reads TGTGCCAGCACCTTTGGCCGGGGAGACAATGAGCAGTTCTTC. It translates to CASTFGRGDNEQFF.